This T cell receptor (beta chain) originates from a study of blood T cell repertoires in COVID-19. Overall study context: T cells, B-cell-depleted T cells, or PBMCs supplied cDNA or gDNA.

In the original analysis: Amplification with reference gene primers provided the estimates of nucleated cell counts. Clones were read by immunoSEQ multiplex PCR, and TCRdb kept only the in-frame ones, dropping some. The V and J calls and clone size were taken over from that table, and D and trimming were inferred from the DNA. The sample includes approximately 150,000 clones, around 80% of them seen just once. The TCR comes from a middle-aged man who had recovered from COVID-19. Sequenced: PBMCs or T cells enriched from blood (not recorded which).

CDR3 amino acids: CASSTRLVIGADNEQFF. DNA for the CDR3: TGTGCCAGCAGTACTCGACTCGTTATTGGGGCAGACAATGAGCAGTTCTTC. The V gene is TRBV27, the J gene TRBJ2-1, with D perhaps matching TRBD1 (5 bases). CDR1 and CDR2 from the germline V gene are MNHEY and SMNVEV (reference sequence). The CDR3 sequence is 17 residues long. V lost 5 bases to trimming and J lost 5 bases, with 22 bases between them.